These T cell receptor beta chains were read from a single sample in a study of identical twins. TCRdb reprocessed the 5' RACE reads with MiXCR, giving one entry per CDR3 protein. The table shows about 240,000 distinct CDR3 sequences, with 12% occurring only once. These data also featured in a second study, about yellow fever vaccine responses in identical twins.

Sequencing was done on a sample of memory (CD45RO+) T cells sorted from blood. All receptors derive from a young woman in good health. The CDR3 runs from the conserved cysteine through the conserved F or W. Fields, in order: V gene, J gene, clone size, D gene, CDR3 DNA, CDR3 protein. D genes are given only for firm matches. A clone size is listed for some rows: how often the clone was seen (once, few, many), or a class if it is expanded.

TRBV15	TRBJ2-7	NA	NA	TGTGCCACCAGCAGAGTTCCCCCCTGGGGATCGGACAGCTACTACGAGCAGTACTTC	CATSRVPPWGSDSYYEQYF
TRBV5-1	TRBJ2-1	NA	TRBD2	TGCGCCAGCAGCGAAACTAGCGGGAGTGGTTTTGAGCAGTTCTTC	CASSETSGSGFEQFF
TRBV20-1	TRBJ1-1	NA	NA	TGCAGTGCTAGGTCCTTAAGGTACACTGAAGCTTTCTTT	CSARSLRYTEAFF
TRBV15	TRBJ2-3	few	NA	TGTGCCACCAGCAGAGTCCTCACAGATACGCAGTATTTT	CATSRVLTDTQYF
TRBV20-1	TRBJ1-3	NA	TRBD1	TGCAGTGCCCATGGGCAGGGGGCGTTAGGAAACACCATATATTTT	CSAHGQGALGNTIYF
TRBV20-1	TRBJ2-3	few	NA	TGCAGTGCTAGAGCACCGGGAGCCGGTACGCAGTATTTT	CSARAPGAGTQYF
TRBV5-1	TRBJ2-2	NA	NA	TGCGCCAGCAACTTGGTTCAGGACGATCCGAACACCGGGGAGCTGTTTTTT	CASNLVQDDPNTGELFF
TRBV15	TRBJ2-5	NA	NA	TGTGCCACCAGCAGAACAGGGCTGGAAGAGACCCAGTACTTC	CATSRTGLEETQYF
TRBV12-3/TRBV12-4	TRBJ1-6	many	NA	TGTGCCAGCAGGGCAGGACTCAGCTCCTATAATTCACCCCTCCACTTT	CASRAGLSSYNSPLHF
TRBV5-1	TRBJ2-5	few	NA	TGCGCCAGCAGCTTGGACTTCCGGGGCTCCCAAGAGACCCAGTACTTC	CASSLDFRGSQETQYF
TRBV5-6	TRBJ1-1	NA	NA	TGTGCCAGCAGCTTGGTGCAGGTCCAGGGAAGCGCTTTCTTT	CASSLVQVQGSAFF
TRBV12-3/TRBV12-4	TRBJ2-7	many	TRBD2	TGTGCCAGCAGTTTGACGGGAGGGCCGGACGAGCAGTACTTC	CASSLTGGPDEQYF
TRBV15	TRBJ2-1	many	NA	TGTGCCACCTGGGACCGGGACAAAAGGATGAATGAGCAGTTCTTC	CATWDRDKRMNEQFF
TRBV29-1	TRBJ2-1	few	NA	TGCAGCGTTGAAAAAGCACTTGAAGACAATGAGCAGTTCTTC	CSVEKALEDNEQFF
TRBV3-1	TRBJ1-4	NA	NA	TGTGCCAGCAGCCGCTATAATGAAAAACTGTTTTTT	CASSRYNEKLFF
TRBV2	TRBJ2-1	NA	NA	TGTGCCAGCAGTGAAATCGGGAGCTCCTACAATGAGCAGTTCTTC	CASSEIGSSYNEQFF
TRBV29-1	TRBJ1-4	few	NA	TGCAGCGTGAAGGACGGGATCGCAACTAATGAAAAACTGTTTTTT	CSVKDGIATNEKLFF
TRBV5-5	TRBJ2-7	few	TRBD1	TGTGCCAGCAGCGACCGGACAGGGGCGTACGAGCAGTACTTC	CASSDRTGAYEQYF
TRBV5-1	TRBJ1-4	few	TRBD1	TGCGCCAGCAGTTATGAAGGGGGCAAAGGACCTGAAAAACTGTTTTTT	CASSYEGGKGPEKLFF
TRBV7-2	TRBJ2-3	few	NA	TGTGCCAGCAGCTCCCCTCCGAGTGGCACAGATACGCAGTATTTT	CASSSPPSGTDTQYF
TRBV6-1	TRBJ2-2	NA	TRBD2	TGTGCCAGCTTACAAACACGGGGGGGGGGCCCATCCGGGGAGCTGTTTTTT	CASLQTRGGGPSGELFF
TRBV4-3	TRBJ2-1	NA	NA	TGCGCCAGCAGCCAAGAAGGGGCCAAATACAATGAGCAGTTCTTC	CASSQEGAKYNEQFF
TRBV2	TRBJ2-2	NA	TRBD2	TGTGCCAGCAGTGATCCTCCGCCCGGGGGGGCCGGGACCGGGGAGCTGTTTTTT	CASSDPPPGGAGTGELFF
TRBV24-1	TRBJ2-1	few	TRBD2	TGTGCCACCAGTGATCCCCTCGGGGGGACCTACAATGAGCAGTTCTTC	CATSDPLGGTYNEQFF
TRBV15	TRBJ2-7	NA	NA	TGTGCCACCAGCAGAGATCGGGATTACGAGCAGTACTTC	CATSRDRDYEQYF
TRBV20-1	TRBJ2-3	NA	TRBD2	TGCAGTGCTAAGCCGGGACTAGGTTCGAGAGATACGCAGTATTTT	CSAKPGLGSRDTQYF
TRBV5-1	TRBJ2-6	many	NA	TGCGCCAGCGACCAAGGGCCCCTAGGAACGATAGCTGGGGCCAACGTCCTGACTTTC	CASDQGPLGTIAGANVLTF
TRBV6-5	TRBJ2-3	NA	TRBD1	TGTGCCAGCAGTAACCGACAGGGGATAACCACAGATACGCAGTATTTT	CASSNRQGITTDTQYF
TRBV20-1	TRBJ2-7	NA	NA	TGCAGCACCGGCCCGGGTCAGGGCTACGAGCAGTACTTC	CSTGPGQGYEQYF
TRBV6-2/TRBV6-3	TRBJ2-7	few	NA	TGTGCCAGCAGGATGTGGGACGGGTCCTACGAGCAGTACTTC	CASRMWDGSYEQYF
TRBV11-2	TRBJ2-1	NA	TRBD2	TGTGCCAGCAGCTTATGGGCGGGAGTGACGAACAATGAGCAGTTCTTC	CASSLWAGVTNNEQFF
TRBV12-3/TRBV12-4	TRBJ1-4	many	NA	TGTGCCAGCAGTGAGCAGAGTAGAGGTGAAAAACTGTTTTTT	CASSEQSRGEKLFF
TRBV20-1	TRBJ1-4	few	NA	TGCAGTGCTAGAGGTGGTAGCAGCGCAACTAATGAAAAACTGTTTTTT	CSARGGSSATNEKLFF
TRBV14	TRBJ2-1	few	TRBD2	TGTGCCAGCAGACCTCCGGGACTAGCGGGAAACAATGAGCAGTTCTTC	CASRPPGLAGNNEQFF
TRBV6-1	TRBJ2-3	few	TRBD2	TGTGCCAGCAGTGATCTAGCGGGGGGTAGGGATACGCAGTATTTT	CASSDLAGGRDTQYF
TRBV12-5	TRBJ2-2	NA	NA	TGTGCTAGTGGTTTGGACATCACCGGGGAGCTGTTTTTT	CASGLDITGELFF
TRBV12-3/TRBV12-4	TRBJ1-5	NA	TRBD1	TGTGCCAGCAGTGGCAGGGGGCGCAATCAGCCCCAGCATTTT	CASSGRGRNQPQHF
TRBV6-6	TRBJ1-1	NA	NA	TGTGCCAGCAGCCTCAGGGACAACACTGAAGCTTTCTTT	CASSLRDNTEAFF
TRBV20-1	TRBJ2-7	few	NA	TGCAGTGCTAGTAGTCCTCGCGGACGTACCTACGAGCAGTACTTC	CSASSPRGRTYEQYF
TRBV6-2/TRBV6-3	TRBJ2-2	many	NA	TGTGCCAGCAACTCTGGACAGCCCACCGGGGAGCTGTTTTTT	CASNSGQPTGELFF
TRBV24-1	TRBJ2-1	many	TRBD2	TGTGCCACCAGTGATTTGCTGGGGACTAGCGGGAGGAATGAGCAGTTCTTC	CATSDLLGTSGRNEQFF
TRBV7-2	TRBJ2-1	many	NA	TGTGCCAGCAGCTTAAGGGGGGCCCCCCTCAATGAGCAGTTCTTC	CASSLRGAPLNEQFF
TRBV5-1	TRBJ2-3	NA	NA	TGCGCCAGCAGCTTTTTAAGCCGGGACAGCGGGGCATCAAATACGCAGTATTTT	CASSFLSRDSGASNTQYF
TRBV5-1	TRBJ2-1	NA	TRBD2	TGCGCCAGCAGCTTATCTAGCGGGGGATACAATGAGCAGTTCTTC	CASSLSSGGYNEQFF
TRBV28	TRBJ2-2	NA	TRBD2	TGTGCCAGCAGTCCCGGGGGAGGGGAGGCCGGGGAGCTGTTTTTT	CASSPGGGEAGELFF
TRBV7-2	TRBJ1-1	few	NA	TGTGCCAGCAGCTTGCCAGGACAGAACACTGAAGCTTTCTTT	CASSLPGQNTEAFF
TRBV9	TRBJ2-7	NA	NA	TGTGCCAGCAGCGTACTTCCTAGCGAGAACGAGCAGTACTTC	CASSVLPSENEQYF
TRBV27	TRBJ2-7	few	TRBD1	TGTGCCAGCAGCGCAGGGGGTTCCAACCTCTACGAGCAGTACTTC	CASSAGGSNLYEQYF
TRBV12-3/TRBV12-4	TRBJ2-7	NA	NA	TGTGCCAGCAGTTTAGGGGGCAGGGACAACGAGCAGTACTTC	CASSLGGRDNEQYF
TRBV5-1	TRBJ2-3	many	NA	TGCGCCAGCAGCGCCTGGCAGAGCGAGTCAGATACGCAGTATTTT	CASSAWQSESDTQYF
TRBV6-1	TRBJ1-4	NA	NA	TGTGCCAGCAAACAGCGGGCAGGGACTAATGAAAAACTGTTTTTT	CASKQRAGTNEKLFF
TRBV29-1	TRBJ2-3	many	NA	TGCAGCGTAGACAGCACAGATACGCAGTATTTT	CSVDSTDTQYF